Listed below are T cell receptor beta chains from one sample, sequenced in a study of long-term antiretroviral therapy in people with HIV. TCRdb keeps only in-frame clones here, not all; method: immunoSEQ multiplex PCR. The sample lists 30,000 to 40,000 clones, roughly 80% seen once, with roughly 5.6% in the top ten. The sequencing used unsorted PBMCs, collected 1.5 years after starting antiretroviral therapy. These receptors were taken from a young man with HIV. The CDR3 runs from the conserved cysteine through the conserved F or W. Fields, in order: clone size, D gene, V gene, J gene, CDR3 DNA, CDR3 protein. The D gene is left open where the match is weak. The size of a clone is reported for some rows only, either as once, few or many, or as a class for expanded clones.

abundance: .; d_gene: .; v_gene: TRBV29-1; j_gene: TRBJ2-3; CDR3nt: TGCAGCGTTGAACTAGGGCCAGATACGCAGTATTTT; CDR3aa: CSVELGPDTQYF
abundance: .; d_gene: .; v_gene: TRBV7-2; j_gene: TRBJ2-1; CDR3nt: TGTGCCAGCAGTTCTGACCGAGGCCCTCGGGGCAATGAGCAGTTCTTC; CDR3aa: CASSSDRGPRGNEQFF
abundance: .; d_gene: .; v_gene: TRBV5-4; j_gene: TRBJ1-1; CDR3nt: TGTGCCAGCACCTTCTCCGGGTGGGGGAACACTGAAGCTTTCTTT; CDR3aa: CASTFSGWGNTEAFF
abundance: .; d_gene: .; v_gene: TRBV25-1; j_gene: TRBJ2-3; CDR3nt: TGTGCCAGCTCCTACGATACGCAGTATTTT; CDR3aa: CASSYDTQYF
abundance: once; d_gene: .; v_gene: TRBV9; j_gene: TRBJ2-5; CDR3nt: TGTGCCAGCAGCATCCTTGGGGGGAAAGAGACCCAGTACTTC; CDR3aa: CASSILGGKETQYF
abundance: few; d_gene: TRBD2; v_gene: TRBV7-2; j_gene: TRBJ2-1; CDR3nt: TGTGCCAGCAGCGATCGGACTAGCGGGAACAATGAGCAGTTCTTC; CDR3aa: CASSDRTSGNNEQFF
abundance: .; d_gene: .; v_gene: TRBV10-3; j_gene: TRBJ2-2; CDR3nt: TGTGCCATCAGTGAGAGGCCGTCCGGCGGGGAGCTGTTTTTT; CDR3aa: CAISERPSGGELFF
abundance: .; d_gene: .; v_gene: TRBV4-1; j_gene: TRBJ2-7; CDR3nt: TGCGCCAGCAGCCACCAGGGCAAAATATACGAGCAGTACTTC; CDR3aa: CASSHQGKIYEQYF
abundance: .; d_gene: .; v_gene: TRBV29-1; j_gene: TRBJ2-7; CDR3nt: TGCAGCGTTGTGACAGCCTCCTACGAGCAGTACTTC; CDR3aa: CSVVTASYEQYF
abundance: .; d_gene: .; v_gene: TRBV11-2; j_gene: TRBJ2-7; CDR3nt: TGTGCCAGCAGCCAACGCTGGATCCCTGGAAGATACGAGCAGTACTTC; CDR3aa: CASSQRWIPGRYEQYF
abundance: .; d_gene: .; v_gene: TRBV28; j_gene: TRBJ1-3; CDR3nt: TGTGCCAGCGGACTTAGGGGGGTGGGTGGAAACACCATATATTTT; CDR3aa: CASGLRGVGGNTIYF
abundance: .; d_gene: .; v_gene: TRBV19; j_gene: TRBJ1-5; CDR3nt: TGTGCCAGTAGTCCCCGGACCATCGGAAGGAACCAGCCCCAGCATTTT; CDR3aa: CASSPRTIGRNQPQHF
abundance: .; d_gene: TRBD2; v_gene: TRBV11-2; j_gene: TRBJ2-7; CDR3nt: TGTGCCAGCAGCGGGACTAGAATGTACGAGCAGTACTTC; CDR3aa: CASSGTRMYEQYF
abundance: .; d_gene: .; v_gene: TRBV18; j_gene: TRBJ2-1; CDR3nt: TGTGCCAGCTCACCCAACGGGCCGAGCTCCTACAATGAGCAGTTCTTC; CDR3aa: CASSPNGPSSYNEQFF
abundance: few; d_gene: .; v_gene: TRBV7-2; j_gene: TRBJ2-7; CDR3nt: TGTGCCAGCAGGTACGACCGGGTAGGCGAGCAGTACTTC; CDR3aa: CASRYDRVGEQYF
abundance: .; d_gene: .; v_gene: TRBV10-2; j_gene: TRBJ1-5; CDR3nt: TGCGCCAGCGGAGACGGACAGATCTATAGCAATCAGCCCCAGCATTTT; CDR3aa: CASGDGQIYSNQPQHF
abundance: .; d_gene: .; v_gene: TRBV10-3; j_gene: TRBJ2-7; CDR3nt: TGTGCCATCAGTGAAAGGGGAAACGAGCAGTACTTC; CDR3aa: CAISERGNEQYF
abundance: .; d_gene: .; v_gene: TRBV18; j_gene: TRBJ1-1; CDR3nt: TGTGCCAGCTCACCCAATACAGAACTCGTGATGAACACTGAAGCTTTCTTT; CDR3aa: CASSPNTELVMNTEAFF
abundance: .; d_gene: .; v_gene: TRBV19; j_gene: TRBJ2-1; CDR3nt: TGTGCCAGTAGTAGAGGAAGCTCCTACAATGAGCAGTTCTTC; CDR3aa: CASSRGSSYNEQFF
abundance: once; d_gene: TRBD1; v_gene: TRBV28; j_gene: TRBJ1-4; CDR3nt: TGTGCCAGCAGTTTCCTCACCTCGGACAGGGGTGGCGAAAAACTGTTTTTT; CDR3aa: CASSFLTSDRGGEKLFF
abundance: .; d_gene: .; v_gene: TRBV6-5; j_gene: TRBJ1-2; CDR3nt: TGTGCCAGCAGACCCGACTCCCGATATGGCTACACCTTC; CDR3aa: CASRPDSRYGYTF
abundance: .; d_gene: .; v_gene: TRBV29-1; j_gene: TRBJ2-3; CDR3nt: TGCAGCGTTGGGAGGGGGGGCTCAGATACGCAGTATTTT; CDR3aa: CSVGRGGSDTQYF
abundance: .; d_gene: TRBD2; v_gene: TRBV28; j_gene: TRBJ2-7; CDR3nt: TGTGCCACCCGACTAGCGAGAGACGAGCAGTACTTC; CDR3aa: CATRLARDEQYF
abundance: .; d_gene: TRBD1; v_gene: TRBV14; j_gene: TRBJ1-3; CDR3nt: TGTGCCAGCAGCCACATAGTGGACAGGGACTCTGGAAACACCATATATTTT; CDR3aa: CASSHIVDRDSGNTIYF
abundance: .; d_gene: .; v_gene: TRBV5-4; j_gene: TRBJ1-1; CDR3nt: TGTGCCAGCAGCTTGGAGGCAGGCCCCACTGAAGCTTTCTTT; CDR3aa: CASSLEAGPTEAFF
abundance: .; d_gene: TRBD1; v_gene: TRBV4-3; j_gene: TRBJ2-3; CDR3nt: TGCGCCAGCAGCCAATACACAGGGGGGCGCGCAGATACGCAGTATTTT; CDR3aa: CASSQYTGGRADTQYF
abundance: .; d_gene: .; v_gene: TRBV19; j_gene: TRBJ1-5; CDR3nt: TGTGCCAGTACCAAGGCTATTACGGGGAATCAGCCCCAGCATTTT; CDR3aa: CASTKAITGNQPQHF
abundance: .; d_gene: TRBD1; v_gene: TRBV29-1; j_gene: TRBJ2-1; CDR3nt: TGCAGCGCCGGGACAGGGTACAATGAGCAGTTCTTC; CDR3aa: CSAGTGYNEQFF
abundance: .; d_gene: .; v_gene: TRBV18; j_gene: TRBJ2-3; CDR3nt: TGTGCCAGCTCAGGGGCAGGGTCCACAGATACGCAGTATTTT; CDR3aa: CASSGAGSTDTQYF
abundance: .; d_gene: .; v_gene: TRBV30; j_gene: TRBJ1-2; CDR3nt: TGTGCCTGGGGGCGGACCGCTAACTATGGCTACACCTTC; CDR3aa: CAWGRTANYGYTF
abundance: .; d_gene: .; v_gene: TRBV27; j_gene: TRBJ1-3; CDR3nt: TGTGCCAGCAGTTTATCTGGGAGCTCTGGAAACACCATATATTTT; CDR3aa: CASSLSGSSGNTIYF
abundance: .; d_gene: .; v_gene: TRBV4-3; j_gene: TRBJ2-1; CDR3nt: TGCGCCAGCAGCCATGGGGCAGTTGCCAATGAGCAGTTCTTC; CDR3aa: CASSHGAVANEQFF
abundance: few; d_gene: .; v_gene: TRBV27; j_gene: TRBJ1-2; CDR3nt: TGTGCCAGCAGCCCCATGGGGGGCGCCGCGAATGGCTACACCTTC; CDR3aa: CASSPMGGAANGYTF
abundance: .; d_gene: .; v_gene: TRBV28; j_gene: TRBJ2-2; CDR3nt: TGTGCCAGCAGTTTATGGCGGAGGAGCACCGGGGAGCTGTTTTTT; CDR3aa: CASSLWRRSTGELFF
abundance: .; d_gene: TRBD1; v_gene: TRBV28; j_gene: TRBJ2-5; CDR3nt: TGTGCCAGCAGTTTCCCGCCGGGACAGGGGGCGAAAGAGACCCAGTACTTC; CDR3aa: CASSFPPGQGAKETQYF
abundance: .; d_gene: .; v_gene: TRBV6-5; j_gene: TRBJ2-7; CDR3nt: TGTGCCAGCAGTTTGCTACGGGACCCGACAGAGCAGTACTTC; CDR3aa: CASSLLRDPTEQYF
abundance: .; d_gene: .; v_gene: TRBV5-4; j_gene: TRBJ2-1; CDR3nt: TGTGCCAGCAGCTTAAAGTACAATGAGCAGTTCTTC; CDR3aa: CASSLKYNEQFF